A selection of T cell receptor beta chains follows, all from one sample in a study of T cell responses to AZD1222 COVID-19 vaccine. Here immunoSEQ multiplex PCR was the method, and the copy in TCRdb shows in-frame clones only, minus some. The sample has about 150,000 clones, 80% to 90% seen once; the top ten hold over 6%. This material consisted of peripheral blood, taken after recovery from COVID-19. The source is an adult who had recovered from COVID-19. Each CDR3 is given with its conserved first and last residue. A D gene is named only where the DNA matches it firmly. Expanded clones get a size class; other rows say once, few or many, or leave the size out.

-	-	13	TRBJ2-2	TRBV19	CASWAPQHGELFF	TGTGCCAGTTGGGCACCACAACACGGGGAGCTGTTTTTT
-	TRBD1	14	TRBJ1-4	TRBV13	CASSFRGQAEKLFF	TGTGCCAGCAGCTTCCGGGGACAGGCTGAAAAACTGTTTTTT
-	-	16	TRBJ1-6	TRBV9	CASSASLGGPQRPLHF	TGTGCCAGCAGCGCAAGCTTGGGGGGACCCCAGCGTCCCCTCCACTTT
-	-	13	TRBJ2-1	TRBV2	CASEGRSYNEQFF	TGTGCCAGCGAGGGCAGATCCTACAATGAGCAGTTCTTC
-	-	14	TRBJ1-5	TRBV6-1	CASSEVGSNQPQHF	TGTGCCAGCAGTGAAGTGGGGAGCAATCAGCCCCAGCATTTT
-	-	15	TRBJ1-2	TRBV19	CASSIPGPANYGYTF	TGTGCCAGTAGTATCCCGGGGCCAGCTAACTATGGCTACACCTTC
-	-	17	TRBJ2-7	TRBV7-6	CASSPRVGGRKAYEQYF	TGTGCCAGCAGTCCTAGGGTCGGGGGGCGCAAGGCCTACGAGCAGTACTTC
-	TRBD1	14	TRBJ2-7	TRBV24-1	CATSDTGQAYEQYF	TGTGCCACCAGTGATACGGGACAGGCCTACGAGCAGTACTTC
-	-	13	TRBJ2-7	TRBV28	CASSLRQAGEQYF	TGTGCCAGCAGCCTTCGACAGGCGGGAGAGCAGTACTTC
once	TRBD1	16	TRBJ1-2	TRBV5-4	CASSFGLRQGDYGYTF	TGTGCCAGCAGCTTTGGTCTAAGACAGGGGGACTATGGCTACACCTTC
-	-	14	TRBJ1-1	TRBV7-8	CASSLGTANTEAFF	TGTGCCAGCAGCTTAGGGACGGCGAACACTGAAGCTTTCTTT
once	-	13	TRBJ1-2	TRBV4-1	CASSLSGNYGYTF	TGCGCCAGCAGCCTTTCAGGGAACTATGGCTACACCTTC
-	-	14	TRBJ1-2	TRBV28	CASSYTPRNYGYTF	TGTGCCAGCAGTTATACGCCTAGGAACTATGGCTACACCTTC
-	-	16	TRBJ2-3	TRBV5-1	CASSLLNGGPTDTQYF	TGCGCCAGCAGCTTGTTGAACGGGGGACCCACAGATACGCAGTATTTT
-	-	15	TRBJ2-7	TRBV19	CASSMTAHVSYEQYF	TGTGCCAGTAGTATGACAGCCCACGTCTCCTACGAGCAGTACTTC
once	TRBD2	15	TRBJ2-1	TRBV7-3	CASSPDGGNYNEQFF	TGTGCCAGCAGTCCCGACGGGGGGAATTACAATGAGCAGTTCTTC
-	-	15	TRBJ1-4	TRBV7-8	CASSQREVANEKLFF	TGTGCCAGCAGCCAAAGGGAGGTGGCTAATGAAAAACTGTTTTTT
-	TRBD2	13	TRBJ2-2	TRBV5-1	CATGRDNTGELFF	TGCGCCACGGGGAGGGACAACACCGGGGAGCTGTTTTTT
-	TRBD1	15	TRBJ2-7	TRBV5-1	CASSLGTGSTYEQYF	TGCGCCAGCAGCTTGGGGACAGGGAGTACCTACGAGCAGTACTTC
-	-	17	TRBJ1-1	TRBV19	CASSIGHTGLMNTEAFF	TGTGCCAGTAGTATAGGTCACACAGGGCTCATGAACACTGAAGCTTTCTTT
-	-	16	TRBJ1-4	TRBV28	CASSPPRVEIWEKLFF	TGTGCCAGCAGTCCGCCGAGGGTCGAGATATGGGAAAAACTGTTTTTT
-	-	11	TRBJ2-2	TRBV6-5	CASSSGGELFF	TGTGCCAGCAGTTCGGGCGGGGAGCTGTTTTTT
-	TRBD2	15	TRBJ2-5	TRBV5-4	CASSLAREGRETQYF	TGTGCCAGCAGCTTGGCGCGGGAGGGCCGCGAGACCCAGTACTTC
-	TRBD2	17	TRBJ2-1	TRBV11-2	CASSTGLAGGFNNEQFF	TGTGCCAGCAGCACGGGACTAGCGGGAGGCTTCAACAATGAGCAGTTCTTC
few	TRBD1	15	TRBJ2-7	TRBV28	CASRGSGTGHSEQYF	TGTGCCAGCAGGGGGTCCGGGACAGGGCATTCCGAGCAGTACTTC
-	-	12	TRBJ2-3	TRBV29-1	CSVEVLVGTQYF	TGCAGCGTTGAAGTCCTGGTGGGTACGCAGTATTTT
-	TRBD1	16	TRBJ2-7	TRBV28	CATGTGGFGGSYEQYF	TGTGCCACCGGGACAGGGGGTTTCGGGGGGTCCTACGAGCAGTACTTC
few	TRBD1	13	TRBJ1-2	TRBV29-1	CSVEGEGAHGYTF	TGCAGCGTTGAAGGGGAGGGGGCCCATGGCTACACCTTC
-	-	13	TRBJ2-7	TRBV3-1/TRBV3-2	CASSLERAYEQYF	TGTGCCAGCAGCCTGGAGAGGGCCTACGAGCAGTACTTC
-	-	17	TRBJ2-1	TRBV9	CASSVGSRGGLNNEQFF	TGTGCCAGCAGCGTAGGATCCCGCGGGGGCCTTAACAATGAGCAGTTCTTC
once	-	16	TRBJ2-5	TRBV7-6	CASSEVGGSGQETQYF	TGTGCCAGCAGCGAAGTGGGTGGGTCGGGCCAAGAGACCCAGTACTTC
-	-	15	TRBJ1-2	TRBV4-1	CASSQDGNKVDGYTF	TGCGCCAGCAGCCAAGATGGGAACAAAGTGGATGGCTACACCTTC
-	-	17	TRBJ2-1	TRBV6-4	CASSATLRDESYNEQFF	TGTGCCAGCAGTGCGACGTTGAGGGACGAATCCTACAATGAGCAGTTCTTC
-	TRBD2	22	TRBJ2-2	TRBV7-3	CASSLSGPGLAGIRGSTGELFF	TGTGCCAGCAGCTTATCGGGGCCGGGACTAGCGGGTATTAGGGGGAGCACCGGGGAGCTGTTTTTT
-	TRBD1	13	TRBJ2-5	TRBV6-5	CASMTGNEGTQYF	TGTGCCAGCATGACAGGGAATGAGGGAACCCAGTACTTC
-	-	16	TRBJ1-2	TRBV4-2	CASSHKLGGGGYGYTF	TGTGCCAGCAGCCACAAGTTGGGTGGGGGCGGGTATGGCTACACCTTC
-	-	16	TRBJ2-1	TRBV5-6	CASSLGADSHYNEQFF	TGTGCCAGCAGCTTGGGGGCGGACAGCCATTACAATGAGCAGTTCTTC
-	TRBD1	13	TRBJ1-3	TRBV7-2	CASSEDRRNTIYF	TGTGCCAGCAGCGAGGACAGGCGAAACACCATATATTTT
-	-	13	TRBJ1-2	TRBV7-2	CASSGAGAHGYTF	TGTGCCAGCAGCGGTGCGGGGGCGCACGGCTACACCTTC
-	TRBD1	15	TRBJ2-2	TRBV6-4	CASSPMGQGAGELFF	TGTGCCAGCAGTCCAATGGGACAGGGTGCCGGGGAGCTGTTTTTT
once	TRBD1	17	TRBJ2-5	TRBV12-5	CASGLSTGTGGQETQYF	TGTGCTAGTGGTTTAAGTACGGGGACAGGGGGGCAAGAGACCCAGTACTTC
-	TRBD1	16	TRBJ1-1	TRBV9	CASSLTGTGMNTEAFF	TGTGCCAGCAGCCTAACAGGGACAGGAATGAACACTGAAGCTTTCTTT
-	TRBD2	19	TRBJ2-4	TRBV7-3	CASSLTGLAGGSAKNIQYF	TGTGCCAGCAGCTTAACGGGACTAGCGGGAGGTTCAGCCAAAAACATTCAGTACTTC
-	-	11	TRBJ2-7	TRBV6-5	CASSYRREQYF	TGTGCCAGCAGTTATCGTCGGGAGCAGTACTTC
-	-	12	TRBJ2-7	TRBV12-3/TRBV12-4	CASLRRGHEQYF	TGTGCCAGCCTCAGGAGAGGCCACGAGCAGTACTTC
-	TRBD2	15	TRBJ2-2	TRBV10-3	CASQGLAGAGGELFF	TGTGCCTCGCAAGGACTAGCGGGGGCGGGCGGGGAGCTGTTTTTT
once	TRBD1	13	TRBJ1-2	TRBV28	CASSYRGVYGYTF	TGTGCCAGCAGTTACAGGGGGGTCTATGGCTACACCTTC
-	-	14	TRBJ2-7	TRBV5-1	CARGLMTTPYEQYF	TGCGCCAGGGGCTTGATGACGACTCCCTACGAGCAGTACTTC
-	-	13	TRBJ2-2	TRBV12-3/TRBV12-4	CASREGSPGELFF	TGTGCCAGCAGGGAGGGTAGTCCCGGGGAGCTGTTTTTT
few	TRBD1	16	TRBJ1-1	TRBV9	CASSVGTGGKNTEAFF	TGTGCCAGCAGCGTAGGGACAGGGGGGAAGAACACTGAAGCTTTCTTT
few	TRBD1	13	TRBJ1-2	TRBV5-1	CASSSPGGYGYTF	TGCGCCAGCAGCTCCCCAGGGGGCTATGGCTACACCTTC
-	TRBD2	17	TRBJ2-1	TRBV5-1	CASSVPGLSSSYNEQFF	TGCGCCAGCAGCGTACCGGGACTATCTAGCTCCTACAATGAGCAGTTCTTC
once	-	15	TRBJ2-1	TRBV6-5	CASRPQPSSYNEQFF	TGTGCCAGCAGACCCCAGCCCAGCTCCTACAATGAGCAGTTCTTC
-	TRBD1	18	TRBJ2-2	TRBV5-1	CASSTGTGWPGDTGELFF	TGCGCCAGCAGCACCGGGACAGGATGGCCGGGGGACACCGGGGAGCTGTTTTTT
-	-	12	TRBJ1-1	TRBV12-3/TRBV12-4	CASSSRGTEAFF	TGTGCCAGCAGTAGCAGGGGAACTGAAGCTTTCTTT
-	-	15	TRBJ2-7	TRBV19	CASSITAGVIYEQYF	TGTGCCAGTAGTATTACGGCAGGGGTAATCTACGAGCAGTACTTC
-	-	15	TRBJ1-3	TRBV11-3	CASSLRGESGNTIYF	TGTGCCAGCAGCCTACGGGGGGAGTCTGGAAACACCATATATTTT
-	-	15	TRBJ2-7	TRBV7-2	CASSAPTGSPYEQYF	TGTGCCAGCAGCGCACCTACCGGGTCCCCCTACGAGCAGTACTTC
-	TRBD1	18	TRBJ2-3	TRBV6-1	CASSGPGQGRTPTDTQYF	TGTGCCAGCAGTGGCCCGGGACAGGGGCGAACCCCCACAGATACGCAGTATTTT